Each of the 20 T cell receptor beta chains below was sequenced from the same sample in a study of control samples from healthy donors and cancer patients. The protocol was immunoSEQ multiplex PCR, while the TCRdb copy is restricted to in-frame clones and leaves out a portion. This sample has 90,000 to 130,000 clones; around 89% occur once, and the top ten carry around 3.9%. Sequences were obtained from PBMCs. These receptors all stem from a woman in her fifties or sixties with lung cancer.

V gene TRBV3-1 (or the pseudogene TRBV3-2) combines with J gene TRBJ1-3; D unclear. CDR3 length: 15 residues. Per germline, CDR1 LGHDT and CDR2 YNNKEL (reference sequence). The V end lost 1 base, the J end lost 0 bases, and 7 bases lay between the germline ends. DNA for the CDR3: TGTGCCAGCAGCCAAGGGTACGACTCTGGAAACACCATATATTTT. Translation gives CASSQGYDSGNTIYF.

The J gene is TRBJ2-2, the V gene TRBV6-6, with a weak D call TRBD2 (5 bases). The germline V and J ends were trimmed by 6 bases and 7 bases, with 15 bases remaining between them. This CDR3 is built from 14 residues. Germline V lookup: CDR1 MNHNY, CDR2 SVGAGI (reference sequence). The CDR3 sequence is CASSKRQRDGELFF. CDR3 bases: TGTGCCAGCAGCAAGCGGCAAAGGGACGGGGAGCTGTTTTTT.

The rearrangement links TRBV19 to TRBJ2-2; 11 bases agree with TRBD2. Germline CDR1 and CDR2: LNHDA and SQIVND (reference sequence). CDR3 length: 16 amino acids. V lost 10 bases and J lost 5; bases outside the gene matches: 12. In nucleotides, the CDR3 is TGTGCCACCGGTTTAGCGGGAGGGGGTAGGACCGGGGAGCTGTTTTTT. This gives the protein CATGLAGGGRTGELFF.

The chain links TRBV11-2 to TRBJ2-2; D is unresolved. Trimming pared 6 bases from V and 5 bases from J, leaving 4 bases between. Germline CDR1 SGHAT, CDR2 FQNNGV. The CDR3 has 11 residues. DNA of the CDR3: TGTGCCAGCAGGGGAACCGGGGAGCTGTTTTTT. Translating it yields CASRGTGELFF.

This clone showed up just a few times. This chain uses TRBV7-2 with TRBJ1-1; D is perhaps TRBD1 (5 bases). Trimming took 5 bases from V and 7 from J, leaving 11 bases between them. Germline-derived CDR1 and CDR2 are SGHTA and FQGNSA. There are 12 residues in the CDR3. CDR3 amino acids: CASSRGNGEAFF. CDR3 nucleotides: TGTGCCAGCAGCCGGGGGAACGGTGAAGCTTTCTTT.

The chain links TRBV5-1 to TRBJ2-5; TRBD2 aligns across 14 bases. J lost 2 bases, V lost 4 bases, and 4 bases had no gene match. This CDR3 region has 16 residues. Germline-derived CDR1 and CDR2 are SGHRS and YFSETQ. CDR3 residues: CASSDGLAGGQETQYF. CDR3 sequence (DNA): TGCGCCAGCAGCGATGGACTAGCGGGGGGTCAAGAGACCCAGTACTTC.

V is TRBV19 and J is TRBJ2-2; TRBD1 matches 7 bases. Trimming cost V 4 bases and J 6 bases; bases outside gene matches: 5. The CDR3 runs 14 residues. Per germline, CDR1 LNHDA and CDR2 SQIVND (reference sequence). CDR3 nucleotides: TGTGCCAGTAGTACAAGACAGGGCCCCGGGGAGCTGTTTTTT. This codes for CASSTRQGPGELFF.

The chain has TRBV2 and TRBJ1-2; D is unclear. Germline CDR1 and CDR2: SNHLY and FYNNEI. V lost 11 bases and J 0 bases, leaving 16 bases between the germline ends. This CDR3 has 14 residues. The CDR3 is CAGSRGGTNYGYTF. DNA for the CDR3: TGTGCCGGATCCCGGGGTGGTACTAACTATGGCTACACCTTC. Full variable domain (rest looked up from reference TRBV2 and TRBJ1-2): EPEVTQTPSHQVTQMGQEVILRCVPISNHLYFYWYRQILGQKVEFLVSFYNNEISEKSEIFDDQFSVERPDGSNFTLKIRSTKLEDSAMYFCAGSRGGTNYGYTFGSGTRLTVV.

The genes are TRBV6-5 and TRBJ1-3; D is ambiguous. This CDR3 has 15 residues. The V and J ends lost 4 bases and 5 bases respectively, with 15 bases between them. Germline V gene lookup returns CDR1 MNHEY and CDR2 SVGAGI. CDR3 coding DNA: TGTGCCAGCAGTTCCGATAAGATCAAAAGAAACACCATATATTTT. It codes for CASSSDKIKRNTIYF.

This clone was seen a handful of times. This chain connects TRBV6-6 to TRBJ1-5; D perhaps matches TRBD1 (5 bases). Per the germline V gene, CDR1 is MNHNY and CDR2 is SVGAGI (reference sequence). This CDR3 contains 13 residues. The germline V and J ends were trimmed by 2 bases and 6 bases, with 8 bases remaining between them. The CDR3 is CASSYERGQPQHF. For the CDR3, the DNA is TGTGCCAGCAGTTACGAGAGGGGTCAGCCCCAGCATTTT.

This clone was picked up one time. The chain joins TRBV9 to TRBJ1-5; D possibly corresponds to TRBD1 (6 bases). CDR1 and CDR2 from the germline V gene are SGDLS and YYNGEE. CDR3 size: 15 residues. Trimming took off 0 bases at V and 6 bases at J, with 13 bases between the two ends. CDR3 amino acids: CASSVGVGGIQPQHF. DNA of the CDR3: TGTGCCAGCAGCGTAGGGGTAGGGGGGATTCAGCCCCAGCATTTT.

This sequence joins TRBV2 and TRBJ2-7, with D maybe TRBD2 (5 bases). Germline CDR1 SNHLY, CDR2 FYNNEI. The CDR3 is 12 amino acids. Trimming left V 2 bases short and J 4 bases short, with 6 bases between. CDR3 in DNA: TGTGCCAGCAGTGAACAGCGGTACGAGCAGTACTTC. Translating gives CASSEQRYEQYF.

This clone was seen just once. Given a much more abundant clone one base away, this may be a read error. This chain connects TRBV6-1 to TRBJ2-7; D uncertain. The germline CDR1 and CDR2 sequences are MNHNS and SASEGT. This CDR3 is built from 15 residues. The germline V and J ends were trimmed by 3 bases and 7 bases, with 19 bases remaining between them. The CDR3 spells CASSDEQLWVGEQYF. CDR3 nucleotides: TGTGCCAGCAGTGACGAACAGTTGTGGGTTGGAGAGCAGTACTTC.

This clone has only one observation. J is TRBJ1-3 and V is TRBV6-5; no clear D gene. The germline V gene has CDR1 MNHEY and CDR2 SVGAGI. The CDR3 consists of 13 residues. The V and J ends lost 6 bases and 4 bases respectively, with 10 bases between them. DNA for the CDR3: TGTGCCAGCAGCCCGGGAGGCGGAAACACCATATATTTT. Encoded protein: CASSPGGGNTIYF.

The V gene is TRBV11-3, the J gene TRBJ1-4; no definite D call. This CDR3 is 14 amino acids long. Germline V gene sequence: CDR1 SGHNT, CDR2 YENEEA. V was shortened by 5 bases and J by 6 bases, with 13 bases between the two germline ends. The CDR3 here is CASSPRINYEKLFF. As DNA, the CDR3 is TGTGCCAGCAGCCCGCGGATAAATTATGAAAAACTGTTTTTT.

The chain employs TRBV21-1 and TRBJ1-5. TRBV21-1 is annotated as a pseudogene. The CDR3 contains 20 residues. CDR3 in DNA: TGTGCCAGCACCCTAAATAGGAGGAAACATCAACGACATAGCAATCAGCCCCAGCATTTT. Amino acids: CASTLNRRKHQRHSNQPQHF.

The chain recombines TRBV7-2 with TRBJ1-5; tentative D call: TRBD1 (6 bases). In germline, CDR1 is SGHTA, CDR2 FQGNSA. The CDR3 loop spans 15 amino acids. Trimming took 5 bases from V and 1 from J, leaving 12 bases between them. The CDR3 nucleotides read TGTGCCAGCAGCCCCGACAGGAACAGCAATCAGCCCCAGCATTTT. This sequence encodes CASSPDRNSNQPQHF.

The CDR3 region has the DNA TGTGCCAGCAGCTTCATGGGGGAGCAGTACTTC. It is translated as CASSFMGEQYF. The chain links TRBV5-6 to TRBJ2-7; D uncertain. Germline CDR1 reads SGHDT; CDR2 reads YYEEEE. V lost 2 bases, J lost 7 bases, and 7 bases lay in between. The CDR3 has 11 amino acids.

This chain uses TRBV19 with TRBJ1-2; a weak D match, TRBD1 (6 bases). V was pared by 6 bases and J by 8 bases, with 16 bases between. The CDR3 extends over 13 amino acids. CDR1 is LNHDA and CDR2 is SQIVND in the germline V gene (reference sequence). In DNA, the CDR3 is TGTGCCAGTAGGATACAGGGCCCGGGCGGCTACACCTTC. This sequence encodes CASRIQGPGGYTF.

This rearrangement joins TRBV14 to TRBJ1-1; D is unresolved. The CDR3 has 14 amino acids. The germline gives CDR1 SGHDN, CDR2 FVKESK. V was cut by 1 base and J by 6 bases, with 12 bases left in between. CDR3: CASSQVGFVAEAFF. The DNA of the CDR3 is TGTGCCAGCAGCCAAGTAGGGTTTGTGGCTGAAGCTTTCTTT.